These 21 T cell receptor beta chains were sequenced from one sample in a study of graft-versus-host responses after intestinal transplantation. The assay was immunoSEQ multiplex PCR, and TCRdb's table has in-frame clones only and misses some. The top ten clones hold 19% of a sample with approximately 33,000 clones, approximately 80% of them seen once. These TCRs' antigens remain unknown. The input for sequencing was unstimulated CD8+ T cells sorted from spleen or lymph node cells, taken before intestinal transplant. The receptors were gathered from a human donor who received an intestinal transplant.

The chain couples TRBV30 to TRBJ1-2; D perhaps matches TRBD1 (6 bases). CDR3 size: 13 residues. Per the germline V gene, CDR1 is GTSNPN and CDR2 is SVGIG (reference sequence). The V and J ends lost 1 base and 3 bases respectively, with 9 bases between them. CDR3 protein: CAWSAGGDYGYTF. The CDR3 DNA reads TGTGCCTGGAGTGCGGGGGGCGACTATGGCTACACCTTC.

The CDR3 here is CASSNSFGGTDTQYF. The CDR3 DNA reads as TGTGCCAGCAGCAATTCCTTCGGTGGCACAGATACGCAGTATTTT. The genes are TRBV7-8 and TRBJ2-3, with unresolved D. Germline CDR1 reads SGHVS; CDR2 reads FQNEAQ. V gave up 5 bases and J gave up 1 base, with 13 bases separating them. CDR3 length: 15 amino acids.

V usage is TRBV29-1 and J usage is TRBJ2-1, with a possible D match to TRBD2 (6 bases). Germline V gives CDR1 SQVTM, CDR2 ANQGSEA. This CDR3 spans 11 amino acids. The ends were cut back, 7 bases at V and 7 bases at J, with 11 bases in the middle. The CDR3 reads CSGIGLNEQFF. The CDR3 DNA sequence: TGCAGCGGAATCGGACTAAATGAGCAGTTCTTC.

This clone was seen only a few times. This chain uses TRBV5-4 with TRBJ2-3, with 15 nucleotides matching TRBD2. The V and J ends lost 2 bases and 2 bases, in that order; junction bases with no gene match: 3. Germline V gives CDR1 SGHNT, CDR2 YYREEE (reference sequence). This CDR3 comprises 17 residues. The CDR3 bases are TGTGCCAGCAGCTTTGGACTAGCGGGGGGGTACACAGATACGCAGTATTTT. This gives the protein CASSFGLAGGYTDTQYF.

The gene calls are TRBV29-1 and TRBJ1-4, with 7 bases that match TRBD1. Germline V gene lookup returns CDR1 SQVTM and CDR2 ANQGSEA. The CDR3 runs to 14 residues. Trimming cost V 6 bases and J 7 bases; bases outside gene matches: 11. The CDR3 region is CSVQSKGASEKLFF. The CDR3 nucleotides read TGCAGCGTGCAGTCAAAGGGGGCTAGTGAAAAACTGTTTTTT.

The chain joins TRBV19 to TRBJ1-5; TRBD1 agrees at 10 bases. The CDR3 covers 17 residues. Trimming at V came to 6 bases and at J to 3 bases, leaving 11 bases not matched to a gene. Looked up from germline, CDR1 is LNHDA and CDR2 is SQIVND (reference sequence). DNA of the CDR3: TGTGCCAGTAGAGGGGTCCCGGGACAGGGGATCAATCAGCCCCAGCATTTT. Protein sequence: CASRGVPGQGINQPQHF.

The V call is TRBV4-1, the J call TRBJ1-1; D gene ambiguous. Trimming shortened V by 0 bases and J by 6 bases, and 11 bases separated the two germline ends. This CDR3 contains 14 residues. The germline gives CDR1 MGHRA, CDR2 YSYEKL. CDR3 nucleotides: TGCGCCAGCAGCCAAGAGGTCCCGGGATCTGAAGCTTTCTTT. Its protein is CASSQEVPGSEAFF.

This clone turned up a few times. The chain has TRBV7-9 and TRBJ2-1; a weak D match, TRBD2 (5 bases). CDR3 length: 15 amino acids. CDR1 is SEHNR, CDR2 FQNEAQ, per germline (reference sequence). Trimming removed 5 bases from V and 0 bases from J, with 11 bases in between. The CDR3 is CASSRAVNSYNEQFF. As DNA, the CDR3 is TGTGCCAGCAGCCGAGCGGTAAACTCCTACAATGAGCAGTTCTTC. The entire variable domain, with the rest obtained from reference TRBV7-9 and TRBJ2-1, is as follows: DTGVSQNPRHKITKRGQNVTFRCDPISEHNRLYWYRQTLGQGPEFLTYFQNEAQLEKSRLLSDRFSAERPKGSFSTLEIQRTEQGDSAMYLCASSRAVNSYNEQFFGPGTRLTVL.

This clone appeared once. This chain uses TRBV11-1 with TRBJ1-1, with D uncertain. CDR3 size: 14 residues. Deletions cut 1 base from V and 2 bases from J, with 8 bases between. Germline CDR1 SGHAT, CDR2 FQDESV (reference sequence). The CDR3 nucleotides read TGTGCCAGCAGCTTAGGGGCAGTAAACACTGAAGCTTTCTTT. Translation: CASSLGAVNTEAFF.

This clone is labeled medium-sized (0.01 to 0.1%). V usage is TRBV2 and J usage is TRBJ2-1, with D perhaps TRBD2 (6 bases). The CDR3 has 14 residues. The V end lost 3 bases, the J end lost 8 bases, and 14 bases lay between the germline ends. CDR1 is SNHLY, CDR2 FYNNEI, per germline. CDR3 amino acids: CASSDLEGGDEQFF. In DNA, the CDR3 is TGTGCCAGCAGTGATTTGGAGGGTGGCGATGAGCAGTTCTTC.

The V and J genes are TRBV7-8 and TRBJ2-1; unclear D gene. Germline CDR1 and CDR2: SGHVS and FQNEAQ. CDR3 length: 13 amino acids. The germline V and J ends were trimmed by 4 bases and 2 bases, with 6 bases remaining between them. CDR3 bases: TGTGCCAGCAGCTCGACAACCTACAATGAGCAGTTCTTC. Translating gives CASSSTTYNEQFF. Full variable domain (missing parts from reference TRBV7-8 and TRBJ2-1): GAGVSQSPRYKVAKRGQDVALRCDPISGHVSLFWYQQALGQGPEFLTYFQNEAQLDKSGLPSDRFFAERPEGSVSTLKIQRTQQEDSAVYLCASSSTTYNEQFFGPGTRLTVL.

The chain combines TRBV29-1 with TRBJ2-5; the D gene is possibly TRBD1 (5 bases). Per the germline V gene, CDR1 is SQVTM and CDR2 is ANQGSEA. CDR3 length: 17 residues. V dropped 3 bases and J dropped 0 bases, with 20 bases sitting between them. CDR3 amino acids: CSVDDTAGHRDQETQYF. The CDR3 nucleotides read TGCAGCGTTGACGATACCGCTGGACACCGTGACCAAGAGACCCAGTACTTC.

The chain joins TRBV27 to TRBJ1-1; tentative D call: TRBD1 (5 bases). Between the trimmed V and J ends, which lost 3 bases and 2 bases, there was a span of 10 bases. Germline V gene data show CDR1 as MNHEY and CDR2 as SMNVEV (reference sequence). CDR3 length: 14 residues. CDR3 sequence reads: CASSLGGPNTEAFF. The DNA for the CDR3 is TGTGCCAGCAGTTTGGGGGGACCAAACACTGAAGCTTTCTTT.

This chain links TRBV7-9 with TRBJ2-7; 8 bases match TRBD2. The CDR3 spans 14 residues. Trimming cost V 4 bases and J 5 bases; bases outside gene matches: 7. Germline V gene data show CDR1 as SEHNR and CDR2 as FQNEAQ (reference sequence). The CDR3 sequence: CASSSYQRENEQYF. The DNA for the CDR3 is TGTGCCAGCAGCTCGTATCAGCGGGAGAACGAGCAGTACTTC.

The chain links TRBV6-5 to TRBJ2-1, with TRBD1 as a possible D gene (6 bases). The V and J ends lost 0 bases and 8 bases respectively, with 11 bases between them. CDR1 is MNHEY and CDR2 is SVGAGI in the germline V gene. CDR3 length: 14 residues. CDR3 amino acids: CASSYSAGADEQFF. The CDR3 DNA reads TGTGCCAGCAGTTACTCGGCAGGGGCGGATGAGCAGTTCTTC.

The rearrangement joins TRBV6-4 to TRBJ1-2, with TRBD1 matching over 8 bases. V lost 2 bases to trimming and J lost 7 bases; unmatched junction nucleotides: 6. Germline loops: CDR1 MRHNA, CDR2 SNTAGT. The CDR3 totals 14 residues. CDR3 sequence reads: CASSDTTGAGGYTF. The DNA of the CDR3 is TGTGCCAGCAGTGACACGACAGGGGCGGGTGGCTACACCTTC.

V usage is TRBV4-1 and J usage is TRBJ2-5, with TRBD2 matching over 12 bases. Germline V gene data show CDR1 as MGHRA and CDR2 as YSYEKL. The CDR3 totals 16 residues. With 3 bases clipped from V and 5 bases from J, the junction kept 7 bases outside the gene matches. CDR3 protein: CASSQPSGRAIETQYF. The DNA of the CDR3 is TGCGCCAGCAGCCAGCCTAGCGGGAGGGCTATCGAGACCCAGTACTTC.

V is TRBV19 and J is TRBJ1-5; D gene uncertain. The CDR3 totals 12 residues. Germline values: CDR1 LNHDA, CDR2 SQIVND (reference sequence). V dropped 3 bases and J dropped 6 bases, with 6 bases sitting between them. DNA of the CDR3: TGTGCCAGTAGTATGGGCCTTCAGCCCCAGCATTTT. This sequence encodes CASSMGLQPQHF.

CDR3 region: CASSPYSWTDEQYF. CDR3 DNA sequence: TGTGCCAGCAGCCCTTACTCTTGGACTGACGAGCAGTACTTC. This rearrangement joins TRBV11-2 to TRBJ2-7, with a weak D call TRBD2 (5 bases). Deletions cut 5 bases from V and 5 bases from J, with 16 bases between. Germline lookup yields CDR1 SGHAT and CDR2 FQNNGV. CDR3 size: 14 residues.

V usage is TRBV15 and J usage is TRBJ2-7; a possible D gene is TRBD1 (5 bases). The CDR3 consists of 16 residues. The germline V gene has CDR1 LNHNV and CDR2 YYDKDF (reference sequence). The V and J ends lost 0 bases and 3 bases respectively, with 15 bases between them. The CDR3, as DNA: TGTGCCACCAGCAGAGATCTCCGGACACCAAACTACGAGCAGTACTTC. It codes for CATSRDLRTPNYEQYF.

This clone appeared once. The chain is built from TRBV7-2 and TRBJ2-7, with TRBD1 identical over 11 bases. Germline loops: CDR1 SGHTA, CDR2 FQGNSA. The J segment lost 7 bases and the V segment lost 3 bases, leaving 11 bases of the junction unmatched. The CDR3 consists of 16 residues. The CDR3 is CASSFAGPGTGGEQYF. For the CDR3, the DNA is TGTGCCAGCAGCTTTGCCGGGCCTGGGACAGGGGGAGAGCAGTACTTC. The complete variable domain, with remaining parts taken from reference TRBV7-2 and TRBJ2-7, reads GAGVSQSPSNKVTEKGKDVELRCDPISGHTALYWYRQSLGQGLEFLIYFQGNSAPDKSGLPSDRFSAERTGGSVSTLTIQRTQQEDSAVYLCASSFAGPGTGGEQYFGPGTRLTVT.